The TCR beta chain under discussion was sequenced for a study of blood T cell repertoires in COVID-19. Turning to the study itself: Samples of COVID-19 (acute and convalescent) were obtained from the United States, Italy and Spain.

Assay used: immunoSEQ multiplex PCR; TCRdb lists only in-frame clones, some missing. The table lists about 220,000 clones, approximately 83% of them singletons. Germline assignment: CDR1 SGHRS and CDR2 YFSETQ. This CDR3 region has 15 residues. V shed 7 bases, J shed 4 bases, and the junction held 13 bases outside the gene matches. Assignment of participants to cohorts was predicated upon participant-reported clinical history. This sequence was found in a middle-aged woman with acute COVID-19. Sequenced input: PBMCs or T cells enriched from blood (not recorded which). The V call is TRBV5-1, the J call TRBJ2-7, with 8 positions matching TRBD1. CDR3 amino acids: CASGTDGTGVYEQYF. CDR3 bases: TGCGCCAGCGGAACCGACGGGACAGGCGTTTACGAGCAGTACTTC.